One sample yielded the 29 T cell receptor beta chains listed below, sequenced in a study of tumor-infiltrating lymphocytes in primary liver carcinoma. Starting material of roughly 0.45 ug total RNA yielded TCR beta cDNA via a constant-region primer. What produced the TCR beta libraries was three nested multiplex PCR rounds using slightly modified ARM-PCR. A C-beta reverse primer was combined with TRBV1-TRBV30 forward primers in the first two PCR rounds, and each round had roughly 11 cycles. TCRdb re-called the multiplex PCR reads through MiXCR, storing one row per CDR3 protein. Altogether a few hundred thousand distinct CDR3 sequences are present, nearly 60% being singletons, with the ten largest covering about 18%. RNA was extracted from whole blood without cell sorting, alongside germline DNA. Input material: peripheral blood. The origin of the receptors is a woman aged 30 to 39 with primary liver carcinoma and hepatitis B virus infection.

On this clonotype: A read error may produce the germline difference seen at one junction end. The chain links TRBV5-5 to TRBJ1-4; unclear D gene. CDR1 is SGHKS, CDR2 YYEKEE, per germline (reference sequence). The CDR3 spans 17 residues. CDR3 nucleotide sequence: TGTGCCAGCAGCTATCGCCAGGCGTCTCCCAAAAATGAAAAACTATTTTTT. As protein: CASSYRQASPKNEKLFF.

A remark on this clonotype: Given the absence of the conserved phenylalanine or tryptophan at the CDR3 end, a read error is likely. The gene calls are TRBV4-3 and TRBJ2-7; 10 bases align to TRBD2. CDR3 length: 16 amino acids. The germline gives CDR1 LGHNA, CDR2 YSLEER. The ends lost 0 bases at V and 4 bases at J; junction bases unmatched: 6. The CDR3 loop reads CASSQEIASGSYEQYM. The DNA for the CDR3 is TGCGCCAGCAGCCAAGAGATAGCTAGCGGGAGTTACGAGCAGTACATG.

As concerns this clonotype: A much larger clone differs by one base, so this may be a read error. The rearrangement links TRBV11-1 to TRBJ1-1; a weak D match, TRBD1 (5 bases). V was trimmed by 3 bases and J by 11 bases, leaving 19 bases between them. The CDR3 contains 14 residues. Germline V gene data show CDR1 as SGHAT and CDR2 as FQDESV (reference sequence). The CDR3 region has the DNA TGTGCCAGCAGCTTTCCCCGGGGGGATTTTAGGGCTTTCTTT. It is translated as CASSFPRGDFRAFF.

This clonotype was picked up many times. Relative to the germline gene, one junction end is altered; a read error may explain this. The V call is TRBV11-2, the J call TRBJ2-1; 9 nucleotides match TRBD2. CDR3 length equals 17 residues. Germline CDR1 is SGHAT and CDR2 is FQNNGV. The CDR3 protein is CASSLDVTSGRRSEQFF. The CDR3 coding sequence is TGTGCCAGCAGTTTAGACGTGACTAGCGGAAGGCGGAGCGAGCAGTTCTTC.

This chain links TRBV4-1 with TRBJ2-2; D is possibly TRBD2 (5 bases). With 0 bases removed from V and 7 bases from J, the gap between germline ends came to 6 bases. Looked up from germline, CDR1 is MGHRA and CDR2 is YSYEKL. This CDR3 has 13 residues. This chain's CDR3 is CASSQDGGGELFF. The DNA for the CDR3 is TGCGCCAGCAGCCAAGACGGAGGCGGGGAGCTGTTTTTT.

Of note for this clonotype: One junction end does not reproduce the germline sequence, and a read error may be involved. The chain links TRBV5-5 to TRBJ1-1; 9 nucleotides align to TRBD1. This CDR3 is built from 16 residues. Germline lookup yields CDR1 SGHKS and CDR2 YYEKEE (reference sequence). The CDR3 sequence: CVSSLSLGQGGTEAFF. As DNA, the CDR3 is TGTGTCAGCAGCTTAAGTCTGGGACAGGGAGGTACTGAAGCTTTCTTT.

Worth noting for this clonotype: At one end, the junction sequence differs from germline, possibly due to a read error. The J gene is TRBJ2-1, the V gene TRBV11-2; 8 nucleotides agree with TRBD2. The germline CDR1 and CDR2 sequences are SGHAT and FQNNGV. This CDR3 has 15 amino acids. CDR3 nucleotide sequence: TGTGCCAGCCAACGGATTAGCGGGAATATCGATGAGCAGCTCTTC. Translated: CASQRISGNIDEQLF.

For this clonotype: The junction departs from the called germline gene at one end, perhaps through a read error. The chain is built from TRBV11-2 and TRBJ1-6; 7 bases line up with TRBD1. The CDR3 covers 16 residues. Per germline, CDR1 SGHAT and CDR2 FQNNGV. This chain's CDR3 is CASSSGGSVVGSPPHF. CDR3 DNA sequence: TGTGCCAGCAGCTCAGGGGGTTCAGTAGTGGGTTCACCCCCCCACTTT.

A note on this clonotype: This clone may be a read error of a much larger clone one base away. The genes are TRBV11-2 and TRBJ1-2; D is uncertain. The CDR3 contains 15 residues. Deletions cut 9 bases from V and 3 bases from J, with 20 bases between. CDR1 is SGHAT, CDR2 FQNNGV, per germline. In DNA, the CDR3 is TGTGCCAGGAGCCTACCCGGACGGTATTACTATGGCTACACCTTC. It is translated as CARSLPGRYYYGYTF. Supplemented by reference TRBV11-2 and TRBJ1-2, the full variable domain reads EAGVAQSPRYKIIEKRQSVAFWCNPISGHATLYWYQQILGQGPKLLIQFQNNGVVDDSQLPKDRFSAERLKGVDSTLKIQPAKLEDSAVYLCARSLPGRYYYGYTFGSGTRLTVV.

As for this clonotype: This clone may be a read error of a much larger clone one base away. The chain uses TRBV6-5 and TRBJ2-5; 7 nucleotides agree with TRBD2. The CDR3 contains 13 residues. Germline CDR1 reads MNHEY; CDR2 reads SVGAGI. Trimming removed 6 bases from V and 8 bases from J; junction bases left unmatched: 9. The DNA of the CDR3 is TGTGCCAGCAGCCTTTACAGCGGGGATACCCAGTACTTC. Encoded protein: CASSLYSGDTQYF.

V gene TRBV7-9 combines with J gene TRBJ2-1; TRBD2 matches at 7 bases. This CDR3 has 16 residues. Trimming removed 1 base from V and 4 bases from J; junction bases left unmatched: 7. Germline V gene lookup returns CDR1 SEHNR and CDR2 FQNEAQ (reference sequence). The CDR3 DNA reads TGTGCCAGCAGCTTAGTTCTAGCGGTCGGATACAATGAGCAGTTCTTC. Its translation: CASSLVLAVGYNEQFF. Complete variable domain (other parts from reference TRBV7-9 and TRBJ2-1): DTGVSQNPRHKITKRGQNVTFRCDPISEHNRLYWYRQTLGQGPEFLTYFQNEAQLEKSRLLSDRFSAERPKGSFSTLEIQRTEQGDSAMYLCASSLVLAVGYNEQFFGPGTRLTVL.

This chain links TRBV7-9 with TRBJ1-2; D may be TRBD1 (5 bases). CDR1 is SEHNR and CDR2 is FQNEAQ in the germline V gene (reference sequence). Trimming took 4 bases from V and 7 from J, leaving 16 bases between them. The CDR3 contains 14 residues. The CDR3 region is CASSSWDAGPGYTF. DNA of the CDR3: TGTGCCAGCAGCTCATGGGACGCCGGTCCTGGCTACACCTTC. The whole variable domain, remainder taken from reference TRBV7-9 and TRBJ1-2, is DTGVSQNPRHKITKRGQNVTFRCDPISEHNRLYWYRQTLGQGPEFLTYFQNEAQLEKSRLLSDRFSAERPKGSFSTLEIQRTEQGDSAMYLCASSSWDAGPGYTFGSGTRLTVV.

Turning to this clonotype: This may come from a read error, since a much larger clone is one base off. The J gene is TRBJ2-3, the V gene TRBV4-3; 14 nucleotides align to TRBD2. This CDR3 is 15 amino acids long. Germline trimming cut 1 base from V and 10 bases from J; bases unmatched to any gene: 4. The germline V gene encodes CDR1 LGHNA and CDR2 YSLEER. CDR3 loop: CASSQGGLAGDAQYF. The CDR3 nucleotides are TGCGCCAGCAGCCAAGGGGGACTAGCGGGGGATGCGCAGTATTTT.

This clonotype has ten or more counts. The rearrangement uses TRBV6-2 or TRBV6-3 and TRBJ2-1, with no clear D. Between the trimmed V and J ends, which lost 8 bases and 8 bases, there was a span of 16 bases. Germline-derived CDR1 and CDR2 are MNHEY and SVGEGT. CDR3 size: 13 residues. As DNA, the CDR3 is TGTGCCAGCTTGGATTTCCGAGGTGATGAGCAGTTCTTC. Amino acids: CASLDFRGDEQFF.

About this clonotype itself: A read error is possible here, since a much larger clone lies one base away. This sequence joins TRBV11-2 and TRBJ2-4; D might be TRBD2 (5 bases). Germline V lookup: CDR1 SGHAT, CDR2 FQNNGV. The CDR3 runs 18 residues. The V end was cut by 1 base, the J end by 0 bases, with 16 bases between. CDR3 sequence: CASSLVISGNLAKNIQYF. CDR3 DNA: TGTGCCAGCAGCTTAGTTATCTCCGGGAACCTAGCCAAAAACATTCAGTACTTC.

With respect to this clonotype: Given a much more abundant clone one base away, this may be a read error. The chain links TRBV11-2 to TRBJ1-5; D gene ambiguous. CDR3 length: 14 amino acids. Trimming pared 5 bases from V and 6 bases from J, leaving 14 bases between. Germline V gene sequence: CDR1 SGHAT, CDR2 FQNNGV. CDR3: CASSPTVGPQPQHF. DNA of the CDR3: TGTGCCAGCAGCCCCACTGTGGGCCCTCAGCCCCAGCATTTT.

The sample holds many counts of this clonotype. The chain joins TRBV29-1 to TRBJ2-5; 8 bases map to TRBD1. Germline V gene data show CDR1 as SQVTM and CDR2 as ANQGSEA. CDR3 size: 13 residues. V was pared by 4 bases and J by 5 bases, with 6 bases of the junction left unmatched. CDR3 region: CSVAPGTGETQYF. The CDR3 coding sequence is TGCAGCGTTGCCCCAGGGACAGGCGAGACCCAGTACTTC.

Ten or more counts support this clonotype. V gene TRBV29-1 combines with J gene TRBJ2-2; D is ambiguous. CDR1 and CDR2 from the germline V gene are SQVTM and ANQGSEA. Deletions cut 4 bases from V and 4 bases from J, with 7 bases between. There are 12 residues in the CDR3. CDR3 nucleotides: TGCAGCGTTGCCAGGAGCACCGGGGAGCTGTTTTTT. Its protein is CSVARSTGELFF.

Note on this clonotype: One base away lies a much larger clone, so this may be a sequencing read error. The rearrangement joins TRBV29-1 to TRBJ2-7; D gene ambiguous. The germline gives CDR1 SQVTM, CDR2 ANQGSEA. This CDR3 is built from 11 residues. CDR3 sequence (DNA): TGCAGCGTTGTGGGTAGCTACAAGCAGTACTTC. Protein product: CSVVGSYKQYF.

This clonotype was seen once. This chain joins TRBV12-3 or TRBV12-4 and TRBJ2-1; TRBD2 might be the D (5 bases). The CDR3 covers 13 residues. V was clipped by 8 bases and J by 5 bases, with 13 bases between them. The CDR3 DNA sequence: TGTGCCAGCGGATTACGGGGAAACAATGAGCAGTTCTTC. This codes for CASGLRGNNEQFF.

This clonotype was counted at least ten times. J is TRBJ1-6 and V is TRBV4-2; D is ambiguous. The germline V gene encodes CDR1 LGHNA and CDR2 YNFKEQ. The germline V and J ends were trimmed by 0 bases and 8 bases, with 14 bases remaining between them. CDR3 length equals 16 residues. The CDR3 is CASSQELGSGYSPLHF. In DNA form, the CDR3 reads TGTGCCAGCAGCCAAGAACTGGGATCAGGTTATTCACCCCTCCACTTT.

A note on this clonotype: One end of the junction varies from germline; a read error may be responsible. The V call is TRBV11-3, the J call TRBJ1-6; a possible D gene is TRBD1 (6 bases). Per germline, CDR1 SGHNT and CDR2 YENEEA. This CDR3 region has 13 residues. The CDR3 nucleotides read TGTGCCAGCAGCATTACAGGGAGCTCACCCTTCCACTTT. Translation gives CASSITGSSPFHF. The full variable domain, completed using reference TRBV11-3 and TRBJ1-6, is EAGVVQSPRYKIIEKKQPVAFWCNPISGHNTLYWYLQNLGQGPELLIRYENEEAVDDSQLPKDRFSAERLKGVDSTLKIQPAELGDSAVYLCASSITGSSPFHFGNGTRLTVT.

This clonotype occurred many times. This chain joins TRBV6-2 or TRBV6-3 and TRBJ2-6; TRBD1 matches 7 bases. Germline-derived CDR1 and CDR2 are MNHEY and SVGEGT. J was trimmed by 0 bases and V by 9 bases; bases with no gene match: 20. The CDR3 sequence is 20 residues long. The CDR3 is CASMKSTGTAYSSGANVLTF. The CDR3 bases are TGTGCCAGTATGAAATCAACCGGGACAGCGTATTCCTCTGGGGCCAACGTCCTGACTTTC.

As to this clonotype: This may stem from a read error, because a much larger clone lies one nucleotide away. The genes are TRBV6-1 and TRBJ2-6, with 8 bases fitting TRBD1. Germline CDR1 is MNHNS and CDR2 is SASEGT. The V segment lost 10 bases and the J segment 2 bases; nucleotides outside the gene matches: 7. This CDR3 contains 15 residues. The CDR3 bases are TGTGCCAACAGCCCACAGGGGGCTGGGGCCAACGTCCTGACTTTC. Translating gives CANSPQGAGANVLTF.

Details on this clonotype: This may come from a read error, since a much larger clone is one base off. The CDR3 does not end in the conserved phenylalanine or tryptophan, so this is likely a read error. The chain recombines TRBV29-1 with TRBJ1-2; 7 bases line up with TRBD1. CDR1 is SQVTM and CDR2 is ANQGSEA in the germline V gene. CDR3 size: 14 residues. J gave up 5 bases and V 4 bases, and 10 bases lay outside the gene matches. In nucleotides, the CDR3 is TGCAGCGTTGGGAAGGGGGCGTCGGGTTATGGCTACACCCTC. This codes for CSVGKGASGYGYTL.

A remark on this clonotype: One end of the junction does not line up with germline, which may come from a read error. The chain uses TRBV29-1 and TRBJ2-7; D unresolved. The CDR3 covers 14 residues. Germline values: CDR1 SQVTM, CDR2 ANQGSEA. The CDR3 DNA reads TGCAGGGTTGAAAACCCAGGAAGACCCTACGAGCAGTGCTTC. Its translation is CRVENPGRPYEQCF.

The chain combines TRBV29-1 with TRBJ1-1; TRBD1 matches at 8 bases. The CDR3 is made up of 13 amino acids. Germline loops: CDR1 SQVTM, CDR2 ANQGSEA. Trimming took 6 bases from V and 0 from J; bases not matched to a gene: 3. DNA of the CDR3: TGCAGCGTGGACAGGGACCTGAACACTGAAGCTTTCTTT. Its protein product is CSVDRDLNTEAFF.

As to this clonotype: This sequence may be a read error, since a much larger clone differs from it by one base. As DNA, the CDR3 is TGTGCCAGCAGTTACTCCTCCCCGACAGTGAATCAGCCCCAGCATTTT. Residues: CASSYSSPTVNQPQHF. This sequence joins TRBV6-6 and TRBJ1-5; TRBD1 might be the D (5 bases). V was cut by 0 bases and J by 4 bases, with 13 bases left in between. This CDR3 is built from 16 residues. The V gene's germline CDR1 is MNHNY and CDR2 SVGAGI (reference sequence).

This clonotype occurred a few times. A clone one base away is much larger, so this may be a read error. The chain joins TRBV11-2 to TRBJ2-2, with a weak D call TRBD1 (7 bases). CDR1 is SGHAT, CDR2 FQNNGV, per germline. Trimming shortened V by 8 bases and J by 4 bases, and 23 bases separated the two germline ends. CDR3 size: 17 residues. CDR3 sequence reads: CASGRDLGQGGTGELFF. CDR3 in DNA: TGTGCCAGCGGACGCGACCTCGGGCAGGGGGGCACCGGGGAGCTGTTTTTT. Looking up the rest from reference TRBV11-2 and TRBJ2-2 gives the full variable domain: EAGVAQSPRYKIIEKRQSVAFWCNPISGHATLYWYQQILGQGPKLLIQFQNNGVVDDSQLPKDRFSAERLKGVDSTLKIQPAKLEDSAVYLCASGRDLGQGGTGELFFGEGSRLTVL.